A single sample gave rise to the 21 T cell receptor beta chains below, sequenced in a study of regulatory T cells in long-lasting Graves disease. Time point: newly diagnosed GD, antithyroid drugs for less than 3 months. RNA isolated from PBMCs was used to make the TCR library. Combining iRepertoire HTBI primers with Arm-PCR of CDR3 regions, the authors built TCR beta libraries. TCRdb fed the multiplex PCR reads into MiXCR, producing one record per CDR3 protein. Of over 450,000 distinct CDR3 sequences listed, approximately 12% were seen once; the top ten hold around 9.3%. These data are also associated with another study on T cells in Graves' hyperthyroidism and ophthalmopathy.

The source was peripheral blood mononuclear cells (PBMCs), collected at new diagnosis, from a patient treated with antithyroid drugs. These receptors were obtained from a young woman with Graves disease.

The chain employs TRBV6-1 and TRBJ2-7; 10 bases line up with TRBD1. Trimming at V came to 6 bases and at J to 2 bases, leaving 13 bases not matched to a gene. This CDR3 has 17 amino acids. CDR1 MNHNS and CDR2 SASEGT come from the germline V gene. The CDR3 nucleotides are TGTGCCAGCAGGTCCTTCGTGGGACAGGGGTCGACCTACGAGCAGTACTTC. It codes for CASRSFVGQGSTYEQYF.

This clonotype has ten or more counts. The rearrangement links TRBV7-2 to TRBJ2-3; 8 bases match TRBD1. The germline V gene encodes CDR1 SGHTA and CDR2 FQGNSA. V was pared by 4 bases and J by 1 base, with 7 bases of the junction left unmatched. The CDR3 consists of 16 residues. The CDR3, as DNA: TGTGCCAGCAGCTACTACCCAGGGGGCGGCACAGATACGCAGTATTTT. This codes for CASSYYPGGGTDTQYF.

This clonotype was seen ten or more times. This sequence joins TRBV7-9 and TRBJ2-7; D is unclear. The CDR3 covers 13 residues. The germline V and J ends were trimmed by 5 bases and 5 bases, with 13 bases remaining between them. Per the germline V gene, CDR1 is SEHNR and CDR2 is FQNEAQ (reference sequence). CDR3 protein: CASSIASPHEQYF. The CDR3 coding sequence is TGTGCCAGCAGCATTGCGTCACCCCACGAGCAGTACTTC. Based on the CDR3 plus reference TRBV7-9 and TRBJ2-7, the full variable domain is DTGVSQNPRHKITKRGQNVTFRCDPISEHNRLYWYRQTLGQGPEFLTYFQNEAQLEKSRLLSDRFSAERPKGSFSTLEIQRTEQGDSAMYLCASSIASPHEQYFGPGTRLTVT.

V gene TRBV6-4 combines with J gene TRBJ1-4; D not resolved. The CDR3 loop spans 15 amino acids. Germline assignment: CDR1 MRHNA and CDR2 SNTAGT. V was trimmed by 0 bases and J by 4 bases, leaving 9 bases between them. The CDR3 coding sequence is TGTGCCAGCAGTGACTCTGGGATTTATAATGAAAAACTGTTTTTT. Translation: CASSDSGIYNEKLFF.

The genes are TRBV7-8 and TRBJ2-1; D is perhaps TRBD1 (5 bases). Germline V lookup: CDR1 SGHVS, CDR2 FQNEAQ. The V gene lost 4 bases and the J gene lost 6 bases, with 10 bases spanning the gap. This CDR3 is built from 13 residues. As DNA, the CDR3 is TGTGCCAGCAGCTCAGACAGAGCCAATGAGCAGTTCTTC. Translated, it gives CASSSDRANEQFF.

CDR3: CASTMGWGNEQFF. In DNA form, the CDR3 reads TGTGCCAGTACCATGGGTTGGGGTAATGAGCAGTTCTTC. This chain connects TRBV19 to TRBJ2-1; D uncertain. Trimming left V 7 bases short and J 7 bases short, with 14 bases between. CDR1 and CDR2 from the germline V gene are LNHDA and SQIVND (reference sequence). The CDR3 contains 13 residues.

With respect to this clonotype: A far larger clone is only one base removed, so a read error is likely. DNA for the CDR3: TGTGCCGGCAGGAGGGACAGGGGATGGGGGGAGCAGTACTTC. It encodes CAGRRDRGWGEQYF. The V gene is TRBV2, the J gene TRBJ2-5, with 10 bases matching TRBD1. CDR1 is SNHLY, CDR2 FYNNEI, per germline. The CDR3 covers 14 residues. Full variable domain (missing parts from reference TRBV2 and TRBJ2-5): EPEVTQTPSHQVTQMGQEVILRCVPISNHLYFYWYRQILGQKVEFLVSFYNNEISEKSEIFDDQFSVERPDGSNFTLKIRSTKLEDSAMYFCAGRRDRGWGEQYFGPGTRLLVL.

This clonotype appeared many times. The chain carries TRBV6-1 and TRBJ2-2; TRBD2 matches 9 bases. Germline V lookup: CDR1 MNHNS, CDR2 SASEGT. V lost 6 bases and J lost 7; bases outside the gene matches: 6. The CDR3 is 14 amino acids. CDR3 nucleotides: TGTGCCAGCAGCCAGCGGGAGGAGGGCGGGGAGCTGTTTTTT. It encodes CASSQREEGGELFF.

The chain carries TRBV15 and TRBJ2-1, with a tentative D call TRBD2 (6 bases). Germline loops: CDR1 LNHNV, CDR2 YYDKDF (reference sequence). Trimming stripped 6 bases from V and 2 bases from J, with 17 bases between. The CDR3 consists of 16 residues. The CDR3 nucleotides read TGTGCCACCAGTGACCGGGACTTCAGGACCTACAATGAGCAGTTCTTC. Encoded protein: CATSDRDFRTYNEQFF.

This clonotype was seen ten or more times. The rearrangement joins TRBV7-2 to TRBJ2-7, with 10 bases identical to TRBD2. Looked up from germline, CDR1 is SGHTA and CDR2 is FQGNSA. The CDR3 covers 15 residues. The ends lost 5 bases at V and 10 bases at J; junction bases unmatched: 14. In nucleotides, the CDR3 is TGTGCCAGCAGCCCACATGCGGGACTAGCGAGATCTCAGTACTTC. This encodes CASSPHAGLARSQYF. Complete variable domain (other parts from reference TRBV7-2 and TRBJ2-7): GAGVSQSPSNKVTEKGKDVELRCDPISGHTALYWYRQSLGQGLEFLIYFQGNSAPDKSGLPSDRFSAERTGGSVSTLTIQRTQQEDSAVYLCASSPHAGLARSQYFGPGTRLTVT.

Ten or more counts support this clonotype. This rearrangement joins TRBV28 to TRBJ1-4; the D gene is possibly TRBD1 (5 bases). The V gene's germline CDR1 is MDHEN and CDR2 SYDVKM. V lost 1 base and J lost 8, with 17 bases in between. The CDR3 has 16 residues. CDR3 bases: TGTGCCAGCAGTTTATATTCGGGGACTGGGGAGGAAAAACTGTTTTTT. It translates to CASSLYSGTGEEKLFF.

This clonotype was counted only a few times. The chain employs TRBV6-1 and TRBJ2-3, with TRBD2 matching over 9 bases. Looked up from germline, CDR1 is MNHNS and CDR2 is SASEGT. The J segment lost 2 bases and the V segment lost 5 bases, leaving 8 bases of the junction unmatched. CDR3 size: 16 residues. CDR3 nucleotides: TGTGCCAGCAGTCAAACGACTAGCGGCGACACAGATACGCAGTATTTT. As protein: CASSQTTSGDTDTQYF.

This clonotype was observed at least ten times. The rearrangement links TRBV19 to TRBJ1-6, with D possibly matching TRBD1 (5 bases). Trimming removed 7 bases at V and 6 bases at J, with 13 bases between. The CDR3 covers 14 residues. Germline V gives CDR1 LNHDA, CDR2 SQIVND (reference sequence). The CDR3 reads CASIMGDGNSPLHF. CDR3 in DNA: TGTGCCAGTATCATGGGGGACGGTAATTCACCCCTCCACTTT.

In its sample, this clonotype was seen a few times. This rearrangement joins TRBV28 to TRBJ2-7, with 12 bases aligning to TRBD2. The CDR3 runs to 13 residues. The ends lost 7 bases at V and 4 bases at J; junction bases unmatched: 2. Germline V gene sequence: CDR1 MDHEN, CDR2 SYDVKM. The CDR3 DNA reads TGTGCCAGCACAACTAGCGGGAGGTACGAGCAGTACTTC. It translates to CASTTSGRYEQYF.

Concerning this clonotype itself: This may come from a read error, since a much larger clone is one base off. The chain combines TRBV20-1 with TRBJ1-2; no definite D call. Germline V gives CDR1 DFQATT, CDR2 SNEGSKA (reference sequence). The CDR3 extends over 15 amino acids. This CDR3 is CSASIWFKENYGHTF. As DNA, the CDR3 is TGCAGTGCTAGCATTTGGTTTAAGGAGAACTATGGCCACACCTTC.

This clonotype came up a few times. This chain links TRBV5-1 with TRBJ2-7, with TRBD1 matching over 12 bases. Trimming took 4 bases from V and 8 from J; bases not matched to a gene: 7. The CDR3 runs to 14 residues. Germline CDR1 reads SGHRS; CDR2 reads YFSETQ. The CDR3: CASSRDRGLQKQYF. The CDR3 DNA reads TGCGCCAGCAGCAGGGACAGGGGGCTCCAAAAGCAGTACTTC.

This clonotype has ten or more counts. The CDR3 nucleotides read TGTGCCTGGAACGGGGGGCTAGGCACTGAAGCTTTCTTT. Protein: CAWNGGLGTEAFF. The V and J genes are TRBV30 and TRBJ1-1, with a tentative D call TRBD1 (6 bases). Germline loops: CDR1 GTSNPN, CDR2 SVGIG (reference sequence). V dropped 4 bases and J dropped 4 bases, with 13 bases sitting between them. The CDR3 runs 13 residues.

A note on this clonotype: This clone may be a read error of a much larger clone one base away. The V call is TRBV7-9, the J call TRBJ2-1; D is tentatively TRBD1 or TRBD2 (5 bases each). The CDR3 has 16 residues. Germline CDR1 and CDR2: SEHNR and FQNEAQ (reference sequence). The CDR3 region is CASSLGDWDLYNKQFF. CDR3 nucleotide sequence: TGTGCCAGCAGCTTAGGGGATTGGGACCTTTACAATAAGCAGTTCTTC. Filled out from reference TRBV7-9 and TRBJ2-1, the complete variable domain reads DTGVSQNPRHKITKRGQNVTFRCDPISEHNRLYWYRQTLGQGPEFLTYFQNEAQLEKSRLLSDRFSAERPKGSFSTLEIQRTEQGDSAMYLCASSLGDWDLYNKQFFGPGTRLTVL.

This clonotype was detected many times. CDR3 sequence: CASSQGNRFYNEQFF. CDR3 DNA: TGTGCCAGCTCCCAAGGGAATAGGTTCTACAATGAGCAGTTCTTC. J is TRBJ2-1 and V is TRBV18; D remains ambiguous. Germline CDR1 KGHSH, CDR2 LQKENI. The V end lost 6 bases, the J end lost 3 bases, and 15 bases lay between the germline ends. This CDR3 has 15 amino acids. The full variable domain, rest sourced from reference TRBV18 and TRBJ2-1, is NAGVMQNPRHLVRRRGQEARLRCSPMKGHSHVYWYRQLPEEGLKFMVYLQKENIIDESGMPKERFSAEFPKEGPSILRIQQVVRGDSAAYFCASSQGNRFYNEQFFGPGTRLTVL.

This clonotype was recorded at least ten times. The V gene is TRBV6-1, the J gene TRBJ1-1; D not resolved. From germline, CDR1 is MNHNS and CDR2 SASEGT. Trimming shortened V by 2 bases and J by 0 bases, and 10 bases separated the two germline ends. The CDR3 consists of 15 residues. The CDR3 DNA sequence: TGTGCCAGCAGTGAAAGGCCACTACTGAACACTGAAGCTTTCTTT. It encodes CASSERPLLNTEAFF.

The CDR3 DNA is TGTGCCAGCAGTTTCAATCGCAGGGGGAGCTCCTACGAGCAGTACTTC. Protein: CASSFNRRGSSYEQYF. V is TRBV12-3 or TRBV12-4 and J is TRBJ2-7; 7 bases match TRBD1. Trimming at V came to 3 bases and at J to 0 bases, leaving 8 bases not matched to a gene. This CDR3 comprises 16 residues.